The rows below give T cell receptor beta chains drawn from one sample of a study of shared clonotypes between healthy human individuals. Sequencing was performed with immunoSEQ multiplex PCR; in TCRdb, only in-frame clones are kept and a portion is missing. Of about 2,100,000 clones in the sample, about 92% were seen once. Sequencing used naive CD8+ T cells from PBMCs. Receptors were obtained from a man aged 18 to 30 in good health. Some clones in this sample may be carry-over from other donors' samples. The CDR3 runs from the conserved cysteine through the conserved F or W. A D gene is named only where the DNA matches it firmly. Clone size is given for some rows only: seen once, a few or many times, or a class if the clone is expanded.

V: TRBV27; size: NA; J: TRBJ2-2; D: TRBD2; CDR3: CASSYRTSANTGELFF; DNA: TGTGCCAGCAGTTATCGGACTAGCGCGAACACCGGGGAGCTGTTTTTT
V: TRBV7-9; size: NA; J: TRBJ1-3; D: NA; CDR3: CASSVPDRGNTIYF; DNA: TGTGCCAGCAGCGTACCTGACAGGGGAAACACCATATATTTT
V: TRBV11-2; size: NA; J: TRBJ2-1; D: TRBD2; CDR3: CASSPGTGGPHNEQFF; DNA: TGTGCCAGCAGCCCCGGGACGGGAGGGCCCCACAATGAGCAGTTCTTC
V: TRBV28; size: NA; J: TRBJ2-2; D: NA; CDR3: CATLGRIRNTGELFF; DNA: TGTGCCACCTTGGGGCGGATCCGGAACACCGGGGAGCTGTTTTTT
V: TRBV19; size: NA; J: TRBJ2-7; D: NA; CDR3: CASSIVLDAEQYF; DNA: TGTGCCAGTAGTATAGTTCTTGATGCCGAGCAGTACTTC
V: TRBV7-2; size: NA; J: TRBJ1-4; D: TRBD1; CDR3: CASSQRGGHEKLFF; DNA: TGTGCCAGCAGTCAAAGAGGGGGCCATGAAAAACTGTTTTTT
V: TRBV16; size: NA; J: TRBJ2-7; D: NA; CDR3: CASSQDSYEQYF; DNA: TGTGCCAGCAGCCAGGACTCCTACGAGCAGTACTTC
V: TRBV6-5; size: NA; J: TRBJ1-2; D: NA; CDR3: CASSSNGDYGYTF; DNA: TGTGCCAGCAGTTCGAATGGTGACTATGGCTACACCTTC
V: TRBV19; size: NA; J: TRBJ2-4; D: TRBD1; CDR3: CASSIGRGQGATQYF; DNA: TGTGCCAGTAGTATAGGACGCGGACAGGGGGCTACTCAGTACTTC
V: TRBV9; size: NA; J: TRBJ1-1; D: NA; CDR3: CASSAQAGPNTEAFF; DNA: TGTGCCAGCAGCGCCCAGGCGGGACCTAACACTGAAGCTTTCTTT
V: TRBV19; size: NA; J: TRBJ1-1; D: NA; CDR3: CASSIRLMNTEAFF; DNA: TGTGCCAGTAGTATACGACTCATGAACACTGAAGCTTTCTTT
V: TRBV4-1; size: once; J: TRBJ2-3; D: NA; CDR3: CASSQAPGLISTDTQYF; DNA: TGCGCCAGCAGCCAAGCCCCGGGACTGATAAGCACAGATACGCAGTATTTT
V: TRBV7-9; size: NA; J: TRBJ2-1; D: TRBD1; CDR3: CASSDRGSSYNEQFF; DNA: TGTGCCAGCAGCGACAGGGGGAGTTCCTACAATGAGCAGTTCTTC
V: TRBV14; size: NA; J: TRBJ1-1; D: TRBD1; CDR3: CASSQVGTGDEAFF; DNA: TGTGCCAGCAGCCAGGTCGGGACAGGCGATGAAGCTTTCTTT
V: TRBV10-3; size: NA; J: TRBJ1-1; D: NA; CDR3: CATLLGMNTEAFF; DNA: TGTGCCACCCTCTTGGGTATGAACACTGAAGCTTTCTTT
V: TRBV2; size: NA; J: TRBJ2-3; D: NA; CDR3: CASSERAPGIGMVSTDTQYF; DNA: TGTGCCAGCAGTGAAAGGGCCCCGGGTATAGGTATGGTTAGCACAGATACGCAGTATTTT
V: TRBV5-1; size: once; J: TRBJ2-7; D: NA; CDR3: CASSPTGGGSYEQYF; DNA: TGCGCCAGCAGCCCTACAGGGGGAGGGTCCTACGAGCAGTACTTC
V: TRBV5-1; size: few; J: TRBJ2-2; D: NA; CDR3: CASSAGLNTGELFF; DNA: TGCGCCAGCAGCGCGGGACTTAACACCGGGGAGCTGTTTTTT
V: TRBV27; size: NA; J: TRBJ2-7; D: TRBD1; CDR3: CASSPRQGPSYEQYF; DNA: TGTGCCAGCAGTCCACGACAGGGGCCCTCCTACGAGCAGTACTTC
V: TRBV6-5; size: NA; J: TRBJ2-1; D: NA; CDR3: CASRLGSSSYNEQFF; DNA: TGTGCCAGCAGGTTGGGATCCAGCTCCTACAATGAGCAGTTCTTC
V: TRBV5-6; size: NA; J: TRBJ2-5; D: NA; CDR3: CASSTAGDSRGETQYF; DNA: TGTGCCAGCAGCACGGCAGGGGACTCCCGGGGTGAGACCCAGTACTTC
V: TRBV2; size: few; J: TRBJ1-5; D: TRBD1; CDR3: CATWDREDQPQHF; DNA: TGTGCCACCTGGGACAGGGAGGACCAGCCCCAGCATTTT
V: TRBV7-8; size: NA; J: TRBJ2-5; D: NA; CDR3: CAYQEGGPETQYF; DNA: TGTGCCTACCAGGAGGGGGGCCCGGAGACCCAGTACTTC
V: TRBV27; size: NA; J: TRBJ2-4; D: NA; CDR3: CASSSLGVGGALNIQYF; DNA: TGTGCCAGCAGTAGTTTGGGGGTAGGGGGGGCCCTAAACATTCAGTACTTC
V: TRBV9; size: NA; J: TRBJ2-2; D: NA; CDR3: CASSVAWGTGELFF; DNA: TGTGCCAGCAGCGTAGCTTGGGGCACCGGGGAGCTGTTTTTT
V: TRBV4-1; size: NA; J: TRBJ1-2; D: TRBD1; CDR3: CASSRIKDRANYGYTF; DNA: TGCGCCAGCAGCCGCATAAAGGACAGGGCTAACTATGGCTACACCTTC
V: TRBV14; size: NA; J: TRBJ2-1; D: TRBD2; CDR3: CASSHGTSHHEQFF; DNA: TGTGCCAGCAGCCATGGGACTAGCCACCATGAGCAGTTCTTC
V: TRBV27; size: NA; J: TRBJ2-7; D: NA; CDR3: CASSTLPGYEQYF; DNA: TGTGCCAGCAGTACCCTGCCAGGGTACGAGCAGTACTTC
V: TRBV7-9; size: once; J: TRBJ2-1; D: TRBD2; CDR3: CASSLAPSGIVFYEQFF; DNA: TGTGCCAGCAGCTTAGCACCTAGCGGGATCGTTTTTTATGAGCAGTTCTTC
V: TRBV11-2; size: NA; J: TRBJ1-1; D: TRBD1; CDR3: CASSYDRQGGTEAFF; DNA: TGTGCCAGCAGCTACGACCGACAGGGCGGCACTGAAGCTTTCTTT
V: TRBV6-6; size: NA; J: TRBJ1-4; D: NA; CDR3: CASSSGLDEKLFF; DNA: TGTGCCAGCAGTTCCGGACTCGATGAAAAACTGTTTTTT
V: TRBV28; size: NA; J: TRBJ2-7; D: NA; CDR3: CASSTHRDGTYEQYF; DNA: TGTGCCAGCAGTACCCACCGGGACGGAACCTACGAGCAGTACTTC
V: TRBV7-9; size: NA; J: TRBJ2-1; D: NA; CDR3: CASSFTTVTDEQFF; DNA: TGTGCCAGCAGCTTTACGACGGTTACTGATGAGCAGTTCTTC
V: TRBV7-3; size: NA; J: TRBJ2-3; D: NA; CDR3: CASSSLRDTQYF; DNA: TGTGCCAGCAGTTCGTTACGGGATACGCAGTATTTT
V: TRBV15; size: NA; J: TRBJ1-2; D: NA; CDR3: CATSHITANYGYTF; DNA: TGTGCCACCAGCCACATCACGGCTAACTATGGCTACACCTTC
V: TRBV28; size: NA; J: TRBJ1-3; D: NA; CDR3: CASSLLPGQPSGNTIYF; DNA: TGTGCCAGCAGTTTACTCCCCGGACAGCCTTCTGGAAACACCATATATTTT
V: TRBV6-5; size: NA; J: TRBJ1-1; D: NA; CDR3: CASSYSRGTEAFF; DNA: TGTGCCAGCAGTTACTCGCGGGGCACTGAAGCTTTCTTT
V: TRBV7-3; size: NA; J: TRBJ2-1; D: NA; CDR3: CASSPPLSNEQFF; DNA: TGTGCCAGCAGCCCCCCCCTGAGTAATGAGCAGTTCTTC
V: TRBV28; size: NA; J: TRBJ2-1; D: TRBD2; CDR3: CASSLFLAGLYEQFF; DNA: TGTGCCAGCAGTTTATTCCTAGCGGGATTGTATGAGCAGTTCTTC
V: TRBV27; size: NA; J: TRBJ2-3; D: NA; CDR3: CASSSPGAGTQYF; DNA: TGTGCCAGCAGTTCTCCGGGGGCGGGTACGCAGTATTTT
V: TRBV7-9; size: NA; J: TRBJ1-2; D: NA; CDR3: CASSLQGSLHYGYTF; DNA: TGTGCCAGCAGCTTACAGGGGTCACTTCACTATGGCTACACCTTC
V: TRBV27; size: NA; J: TRBJ2-3; D: NA; CDR3: CASSPGNTDTQYF; DNA: TGTGCCAGCAGTCCCGGAAACACAGATACGCAGTATTTT
V: TRBV4-1; size: NA; J: TRBJ2-5; D: NA; CDR3: CASSQDRKASGGGWETQYF; DNA: TGCGCCAGCAGCCAAGATCGGAAAGCTAGCGGAGGGGGTTGGGAGACCCAGTACTTC
V: TRBV6-1; size: once; J: TRBJ2-3; D: NA; CDR3: CASSAFVAATDTQYF; DNA: TGTGCCAGCAGCGCTTTTGTTGCAGCCACAGATACGCAGTATTTT
V: TRBV21-1; size: NA; J: TRBJ1-5; D: NA; CDR3: CASSKGRDRKANQPQHF; DNA: TGTGCCAGCAGCAAAGGTCGGGACAGGAAAGCCAATCAGCCCCAGCATTTT
V: TRBV6-1; size: NA; J: TRBJ2-7; D: NA; CDR3: CASSEAGGGYEQYF; DNA: TGTGCCAGCAGTGAAGCGGGAGGGGGTTACGAGCAGTACTTC
V: TRBV27; size: NA; J: TRBJ2-2; D: TRBD1; CDR3: CASSWTGSGELFF; DNA: TGTGCCAGCAGCTGGACAGGGTCCGGGGAGCTGTTTTTT
V: TRBV5-4; size: NA; J: TRBJ1-2; D: NA; CDR3: CASSLRGAGGYTF; DNA: TGTGCCAGCAGCTTGAGGGGGGCAGGTGGCTACACCTTC
V: TRBV11-2; size: NA; J: TRBJ2-2; D: NA; CDR3: CASSLFSPDREELFF; DNA: TGTGCCAGCAGCTTATTCTCTCCAGACCGAGAGGAGCTGTTTTTT
V: TRBV5-6; size: NA; J: TRBJ2-1; D: NA; CDR3: CASSLAVLAYNDKQFF; DNA: TGTGCCAGCAGCTTGGCTGTACTCGCCTACAATGACAAGCAGTTCTTC
V: TRBV11-2; size: NA; J: TRBJ2-1; D: NA; CDR3: CASRGLRRDNEQFF; DNA: TGTGCCAGCAGGGGGCTAAGACGGGACAATGAGCAGTTCTTC
V: TRBV14; size: NA; J: TRBJ2-5; D: NA; CDR3: CASSPTNHGLPGETQYF; DNA: TGTGCCAGCAGCCCGACAAACCACGGCCTGCCAGGAGAGACCCAGTACTTC
V: TRBV19; size: NA; J: TRBJ2-3; D: NA; CDR3: CASSVWDTGTDTQYF; DNA: TGTGCCAGTAGTGTATGGGACACCGGCACAGATACGCAGTATTTT